Listed below are T cell receptor beta chains from one sample, sequenced in a study of blood T cell repertoires in COVID-19. Sequencing used immunoSEQ multiplex PCR; TCRdb keeps in-frame clones, though not all of them. The repertoire includes about 150,000 clones, approximately 80% of them detected once, and under 0.75% sits in the top ten. Sequenced: peripheral blood. The source is a man in his 60s with acute or convalescent COVID-19. Both conserved end residues are part of each CDR3. Only part of the rows carry a size: once, few, many, or a class if the clone is expanded.

clone_size	v_call	j_call	cdr3_aa
once	TRBV28	TRBJ1-5	CASRSKDRGVNQPQHF
.	TRBV11-2	TRBJ2-7	CASSLVAGGTGPYEQYF
.	TRBV18	TRBJ2-5	CASSHSTLRTPLGETQYF
.	TRBV6-2/TRBV6-3	TRBJ1-5	CASSLGPGQPQHF
.	TRBV5-4	TRBJ2-5	CASSLPDRQETQYF
.	TRBV19	TRBJ1-5	CASSIVRTANQPQHF
.	TRBV29-1	TRBJ1-2	CSVASAGTGDGYTF
.	TRBV14	TRBJ1-2	CASSPTGTGNGYTF
.	TRBV5-5	TRBJ2-2	CASSPHDTNTGELFF
.	TRBV5-1	TRBJ2-7	CASSSGTSGGVSSYEQYF
.	TRBV6-5	TRBJ1-2	CASSYSGIAAGYTF
.	TRBV2	TRBJ1-2	CASSGGGGYTF
.	TRBV19	TRBJ1-6	CASTRGGVSNSPLHF
.	TRBV9	TRBJ1-3	CASSVATGHSSGNTIYF
.	TRBV19	TRBJ1-2	CASNDRVKGYTF
.	TRBV28	TRBJ1-2	CASSLSGQYGYTF
few	TRBV18	TRBJ2-1	CASSLISGVYNEQFF
.	TRBV5-5	TRBJ2-5	CASSLDMGGRSQYF
.	TRBV2	TRBJ1-5	CASSDRLRNQPQHF
few	TRBV7-3	TRBJ1-5	CASSLKKAEYSNQPQHF
.	TRBV14	TRBJ2-7	CASSQGPSSVGLRSYEQYF
few	TRBV9	TRBJ1-3	CASSHSPGSTGNTIYF
.	TRBV5-6	TRBJ2-6	CASRSPGTGSSGANVLTF
.	TRBV5-1	TRBJ2-2	CASRGRMNTGELFF
.	TRBV12-3/TRBV12-4	TRBJ2-5	CASRRGQETQYF
few	TRBV5-1	TRBJ2-3	CASSRDRPTDTQYF
.	TRBV3-1/TRBV3-2	TRBJ1-6	CASAFSDREKSPLHF
.	TRBV27	TRBJ1-2	CASRAPGHSNYGYTF
.	TRBV7-2	TRBJ2-2	CASSFRGGSPPGELFF
.	TRBV9	TRBJ1-3	CASSARDRVGNTIYF
few	TRBV7-3	TRBJ2-1	CASSPTTGEKPRQFF
.	TRBV5-4	TRBJ1-2	CASSLAGSAYGYTF
once	TRBV2	TRBJ1-1	CASIGETGGRAFF
.	TRBV5-6	TRBJ1-3	CASTKGVLAGNTIYF
.	TRBV28	TRBJ2-7	CASSFRDRAVGEQYF